Listed below are T cell receptor beta chains from one sample, sequenced in a study of T cells in Graves' hyperthyroidism and ophthalmopathy. TCRdb re-derived calls from the multiplex PCR reads in MiXCR, one entry per CDR3 protein. The profile covers about 680,000 distinct CDR3 sequences, with about 35% appearing a single time and roughly 30% taken by the ten largest. The sequenced material came from blood. Source of these receptors: a woman in her forties with Graves' hyperthyroidism. CDR3s include the opening cysteine and the closing phenylalanine or tryptophan. Each record gives: J gene, clone size, V gene, D gene, CDR3 protein, CDR3 DNA. The D gene is left open where the match is weak. A row's size may be missing; if present it is once, few, many or a size class.

J gene: TRBJ1-2
clone size: many
V gene: TRBV19
D gene: NA
CDR3 protein: CASSIKNYGYTF
CDR3 DNA: TGTGCCAGTAGTATTAAAAACTATGGCTACACCTTC

J gene: TRBJ1-3
clone size: NA
V gene: TRBV9
D gene: NA
CDR3 protein: CASSVAPTPGPGNTIYF
CDR3 DNA: TGTGCCAGCAGCGTGGCTCCGACCCCAGGACCTGGAAACACCATATATTTT

J gene: TRBJ2-5
clone size: many
V gene: TRBV20-1
D gene: TRBD2
CDR3 protein: CSASVTSGRRETQYF
CDR3 DNA: TGCAGTGCTAGTGTGACTAGCGGGAGAAGAGAGACCCAGTACTTC

J gene: TRBJ1-6
clone size: many
V gene: TRBV7-9
D gene: NA
CDR3 protein: CASSHIGREANSPLHF
CDR3 DNA: TGTGCCAGCAGTCATATCGGACGAGAGGCTAATTCACCCCTCCACTTT

J gene: TRBJ1-2
clone size: many
V gene: TRBV19
D gene: TRBD1
CDR3 protein: CASRTSGTEYGYTF
CDR3 DNA: TGTGCCAGTAGAACCTCCGGGACAGAGTATGGCTACACCTTC

J gene: TRBJ2-7
clone size: many
V gene: TRBV5-8
D gene: TRBD1
CDR3 protein: CASSLQGNTYEQYF
CDR3 DNA: TGTGCCAGCAGCTTACAGGGGAATACCTACGAGCAGTACTTC

J gene: TRBJ1-3
clone size: NA
V gene: TRBV10-3
D gene: TRBD1
CDR3 protein: CAITRDRGNTIYF
CDR3 DNA: TGTGCCATCACTAGGGACAGGGGAAACACCATATATTTT

J gene: TRBJ2-2
clone size: many
V gene: TRBV7-9
D gene: NA
CDR3 protein: CAISQGAGELFF
CDR3 DNA: TGTGCCATCTCCCAAGGAGCCGGGGAGCTGTTTTTT

J gene: TRBJ1-2
clone size: many
V gene: TRBV6-5
D gene: NA
CDR3 protein: CASGVGYGYTF
CDR3 DNA: TGTGCCAGCGGCGTGGGCTATGGCTACACCTTC

J gene: TRBJ1-2
clone size: many
V gene: TRBV12-3/TRBV12-4
D gene: TRBD1
CDR3 protein: CASSSRDRGYGYTF
CDR3 DNA: TGTGCCAGCAGTTCGCGGGACAGAGGCTATGGCTACACCTTC

J gene: TRBJ1-5
clone size: NA
V gene: TRBV2
D gene: NA
CDR3 protein: CASSKPTGNQPQHF
CDR3 DNA: TGTGCCAGCAGCAAACCGACCGGGAATCAGCCCCAGCATTTT

J gene: TRBJ2-7
clone size: NA
V gene: TRBV5-4
D gene: TRBD1
CDR3 protein: CASSLTPGQGAEEQYF
CDR3 DNA: TGTGCCAGCAGCTTGACTCCGGGACAGGGGGCAGAAGAGCAGTACTTC

J gene: TRBJ1-5
clone size: many
V gene: TRBV5-6
D gene: NA
CDR3 protein: CASSYALTDQPQHF
CDR3 DNA: TGTGCCAGCAGCTATGCCCTGACTGATCAGCCCCAGCATTTT

J gene: TRBJ1-5
clone size: NA
V gene: TRBV7-2
D gene: TRBD1
CDR3 protein: CASSLSAGGRSNQPQHF
CDR3 DNA: TGTGCCAGCAGCTTATCTGCAGGGGGAAGAAGCAATCAGCCCCAGCATTTT

J gene: TRBJ1-5
clone size: many
V gene: TRBV7-9
D gene: NA
CDR3 protein: CASRAGGSNQPQHF
CDR3 DNA: TGTGCCAGCCGGGCGGGGGGGAGCAATCAGCCCCAGCATTTT

J gene: TRBJ1-2
clone size: NA
V gene: TRBV7-8
D gene: NA
CDR3 protein: CASSSPSYPALGYTF
CDR3 DNA: TGTGCCAGCAGCTCGCCATCGTATCCGGCCCTGGGCTACACCTTC

J gene: TRBJ1-2
clone size: few
V gene: TRBV20-1
D gene: NA
CDR3 protein: CSAREKAYLGVGYTF
CDR3 DNA: TGCAGTGCTAGAGAAAAGGCTTACTTAGGGGTTGGCTACACCTTC

J gene: TRBJ2-5
clone size: many
V gene: TRBV25-1
D gene: NA
CDR3 protein: CASSGGMMQETQYF
CDR3 DNA: TGTGCCAGCAGTGGGGGGATGATGCAAGAGACCCAGTACTTC

J gene: TRBJ1-5
clone size: NA
V gene: TRBV11-1
D gene: NA
CDR3 protein: CASSDGGPGQPQHF
CDR3 DNA: TGTGCCAGCAGCGACGGGGGGCCAGGTCAGCCCCAGCATTTT

J gene: TRBJ1-4
clone size: NA
V gene: TRBV2
D gene: NA
CDR3 protein: CASSTGGIEKLFF
CDR3 DNA: TGTGCCAGCAGTACCGGGGGGATTGAAAAACTGTTTTTT

J gene: TRBJ2-7
clone size: NA
V gene: TRBV28
D gene: NA
CDR3 protein: CASSFYREYLYEQYF
CDR3 DNA: TGTGCCAGCAGTTTTTACAGGGAATACCTCTACGAGCAGTACTTC

J gene: TRBJ1-2
clone size: many
V gene: TRBV6-5
D gene: TRBD1
CDR3 protein: CASSYGQGRRGYTF
CDR3 DNA: TGTGCCAGCAGTTACGGACAGGGGCGGCGTGGCTACACCTTC

J gene: TRBJ1-2
clone size: many
V gene: TRBV4-3
D gene: NA
CDR3 protein: CASSIKGGRPYGYTF
CDR3 DNA: TGCGCCAGCAGCATCAAAGGTGGCAGACCCTATGGCTACACCTTC

J gene: TRBJ1-4
clone size: few
V gene: TRBV6-5
D gene: NA
CDR3 protein: CASSVGRGEKLFF
CDR3 DNA: TGTGCCAGCAGTGTGGGACGAGGTGAAAAACTGTTTTTT

J gene: TRBJ1-1
clone size: many
V gene: TRBV7-9
D gene: NA
CDR3 protein: CASSLGWAAGTEAFF
CDR3 DNA: TGTGCCAGCAGCTTAGGTTGGGCGGCGGGCACTGAAGCTTTCTTT

J gene: TRBJ1-2
clone size: many
V gene: TRBV20-1
D gene: TRBD1
CDR3 protein: CSARLTGDYGYTF
CDR3 DNA: TGCAGTGCTAGATTAACAGGGGACTATGGCTACACCTTC

J gene: TRBJ2-5
clone size: once
V gene: TRBV11-2
D gene: NA
CDR3 protein: CASSLGGQPQYF
CDR3 DNA: TGTGCCAGCAGCTTAGGGGGGCAGCCCCAGTACTTC

J gene: TRBJ2-5
clone size: NA
V gene: TRBV5-1
D gene: NA
CDR3 protein: CASSPRVGGETQYF
CDR3 DNA: TGCGCCAGCAGCCCCCGGGTCGGTGGGGAGACCCAGTACTTC

J gene: TRBJ1-5
clone size: many
V gene: TRBV6-5
D gene: NA
CDR3 protein: CASSRVGNQPQHF
CDR3 DNA: TGTGCCAGCAGTCGGGTTGGCAATCAGCCCCAGCATTTT